This TCR beta chain was retrieved from a study of shared clonotypes between healthy human individuals. Across the study: Each donor contributed plates that comprised three CD4 naive, three CD4 memory, two CD8 naive and one CD8 memory.

Produced via immunoSEQ multiplex PCR; TCRdb's table is partial and in-frame only. In the table there are millions of clones, over 90% of which are singletons. Into CD45RA+ naive and CD45RA-negative memory subsets, the CD4+ cells were split. There are 16 residues in the CDR3. V dropped 2 bases and J dropped 1; count of bases not matched to a gene: 2. The germline CDR1 and CDR2 sequences are SGHTA and FQGNSA. General study results and limits: Even with large depth, rarefaction showed that sorted-subset sequencing was incomplete.

Remarks on this clone: The antigen is not known. The sample holds other DNA sequences that translate to the same CDR3.

Source material: naive CD4+ T cells from PBMCs. Subset reported: CD45RA+ positively selected. The TCR comes from a man younger than 30 in good health. Some clones in this sample may be carry-over from other donors' samples. The chain combines TRBV7-2 with TRBJ2-2, with 9 bases matching TRBD1. CDR3 DNA: TGTGCCAGCAGCTTATTGGGACAGGGGAACACCGGGGAGCTGTTTTTT. This translates into CASSLLGQGNTGELFF. Variable domain in full (rest from reference TRBV7-2 and TRBJ2-2): GAGVSQSPSNKVTEKGKDVELRCDPISGHTALYWYRQSLGQGLEFLIYFQGNSAPDKSGLPSDRFSAERTGGSVSTLTIQRTQQEDSAVYLCASSLLGQGNTGELFFGEGSRLTVL.